Below, 5 T cell receptor beta chains from the same sample are listed, as sequenced in a study of T cells in tumors after PD-1 blockade. Produced via immunoSEQ multiplex PCR; TCRdb's table is partial and in-frame only. The sample comprises about 12,000 clones, about three fifths of which are singletons, and 20% to 30% rests with the top ten. Sample: tumor tissue, taken before anti-PD-1 treatment. These receptors all stem from a human donor with cutaneous squamous cell carcinoma.

V usage is TRBV3-1 (or the pseudogene TRBV3-2) and J usage is TRBJ2-3; D gene uncertain. Germline V gene data show CDR1 as LGHDT and CDR2 as YNNKEL (reference sequence). The CDR3 spans 12 residues. Trimming took off 3 bases at V and 1 base at J, with 2 bases between the two ends. For the CDR3, the DNA is TGTGCCAGCAGCCACCGCACAGATACGCAGTATTTT. Its translation is CASSHRTDTQYF.

The genes are TRBV7-9 and TRBJ2-3; a possible D gene is TRBD2 (5 bases). Germline V gives CDR1 SEHNR, CDR2 FQNEAQ (reference sequence). CDR3 length: 18 residues. The V end was cut by 5 bases, the J end by 0 bases, with 21 bases between. This chain's CDR3 is CASSPRGFALFSTDTQYF. CDR3 nucleotides: TGTGCCAGCAGCCCCCGGGGTTTTGCACTTTTTAGCACAGATACGCAGTATTTT.

This chain uses TRBV10-2 with TRBJ2-1, with D tentatively TRBD2 (6 bases). Germline V gene data show CDR1 as WSHSY and CDR2 as SAAADI. V lost 3 bases and J lost 9, with 18 bases in between. The CDR3 is made up of 15 amino acids. The CDR3 DNA reads TGCGCCAGCAGTGACCCAACTACGGGGGTTGGTGAGCAGTTCTTC. Protein product: CASSDPTTGVGEQFF.

The chain employs TRBV2 and TRBJ1-1; TRBD1 might be the D (5 bases). The germline V gene has CDR1 SNHLY and CDR2 FYNNEI. V lost 8 bases and J 4 bases, leaving 14 bases between the germline ends. This CDR3 is built from 13 residues. CDR3 amino acids: CASLGTKVTEAFF. CDR3 bases: TGTGCCAGCCTCGGGACCAAGGTCACTGAAGCTTTCTTT.

This chain uses TRBV7-8 with TRBJ2-5; 7 bases are a match to TRBD2. CDR1 is SGHVS, CDR2 FQNEAQ, per germline. The V and J ends lost 2 bases and 3 bases, in that order; junction bases with no gene match: 6. The CDR3 has 15 residues. The DNA for the CDR3 is TGTGCCAGCAGCTTAAGTGGGGGGACTAAAGAGACCCAGTACTTC. This gives the protein CASSLSGGTKETQYF.